The 9 T cell receptor beta chains in this list originate from one sample, sequenced in a study of cytomegalovirus exposure and HLA in healthy donors. The PCR was carried out with 60 Vbeta primers and 13 Jbeta primers. Some clones are missing from TCRdb's copy, which holds only in-frame ones; the method was immunoSEQ multiplex PCR. The data contain some 130,000 clones, roughly four fifths of them singletons. Specimen: PBMCs. The receptors come from a boy aged 2 to 10 in good health and CMV-seronegative.

The chain carries TRBV27 and TRBJ1-5; 8 positions agree with TRBD1. The CDR3 is 14 residues long. From germline, CDR1 is MNHEY and CDR2 SMNVEV (reference sequence). V shed 3 bases, J shed 2 bases, and the junction held 0 bases outside the gene matches. The CDR3 coding sequence is TGTGCCAGCAGTTTGACAGGGGGCAATCAGCCCCAGCATTTT. Protein: CASSLTGGNQPQHF.

This sequence joins TRBV5-8 and TRBJ2-7; D remains unclear. Looked up from germline, CDR1 is SGHTS and CDR2 is YDEGEE. CDR3 length: 11 amino acids. The V end was cut by 4 bases, the J end by 6 bases, with 8 bases between. CDR3: CASSPGREQYF. Written as DNA, the CDR3 is TGTGCCAGCAGCCCAGGTCGCGAGCAGTACTTC.

The J gene is TRBJ2-3, the V gene TRBV7-3; 10 bases line up with TRBD2. The CDR3 runs to 16 residues. Looked up from germline, CDR1 is SGHTA and CDR2 is FQGTGA. Losses at the gene ends were 3 bases for V and 3 bases for J; bases not matched to a gene: 6. This CDR3 is CASSLGERGGTDTQYF. In DNA, the CDR3 is TGTGCCAGCAGCTTGGGCGAGCGGGGGGGTACAGATACGCAGTATTTT.

As to this clone: This sample includes further DNA sequences coding for the same CDR3. The genes are TRBV13 and TRBJ1-2; TRBD1 agrees at 7 bases. V lost 2 bases and J lost 6; bases outside the gene matches: 3. This CDR3 contains 13 residues. CDR1 PRHDT and CDR2 FYEKMQ come from the germline V gene (reference sequence). CDR3 amino acids: CASSLRGPDGYTF. CDR3 nucleotides: TGTGCCAGCAGCTTAAGGGGGCCTGATGGCTACACCTTC.

CDR3 bases: TGTGCCAGCAGGCAGGGTGGACAGCCCCAGCATTTT. Translation gives CASRQGGQPQHF. The J gene is TRBJ1-5, the V gene TRBV27, with TRBD1 as a possible D gene (5 bases). Trimming cost V 6 bases and J 7 bases, with 10 bases left between them. Germline V gene lookup returns CDR1 MNHEY and CDR2 SMNVEV (reference sequence). The CDR3 is 12 amino acids.

The chain has TRBV7-3 and TRBJ2-1; TRBD2 matches 9 bases. Unmatched junction bases numbered 11, after V lost 2 bases and J lost 3 bases. Germline V lookup: CDR1 SGHTA, CDR2 FQGTGA. The CDR3 sequence is 18 residues long. The CDR3 spells CASSLRSSGIQGYNEQFF. CDR3 sequence (DNA): TGTGCCAGCAGCTTACGTTCTAGCGGGATCCAGGGCTACAATGAGCAGTTCTTC.

This clone came up a few times. The CDR3 DNA reads as TGTGCCAGCAGTTCCTTTAGCGGGGCCAACGTCCTGACTTTC. Encoded protein: CASSSFSGANVLTF. The chain uses TRBV6-5 and TRBJ2-6, with no clear D. The CDR3 spans 14 residues. CDR1 is MNHEY, CDR2 SVGAGI, per germline. Trimming cost V 4 bases and J 4 bases, with 8 bases left between them.

The chain recombines TRBV30 with TRBJ1-1; D unclear. The CDR3 covers 14 residues. Germline V lookup: CDR1 GTSNPN, CDR2 SVGIG (reference sequence). Trimming took off 0 bases at V and 0 bases at J, with 8 bases between the two ends. CDR3 loop: CAWSVIQMNTEAFF. CDR3 bases: TGTGCCTGGAGTGTAATTCAGATGAACACTGAAGCTTTCTTT.

The V gene is TRBV6-1, the J gene TRBJ2-7; possibly TRBD1 for D (5 bases). The CDR3 length is 13 residues. V shed 1 base and J shed 2 bases, with 6 bases lying between them. Germline V gene data show CDR1 as MNHNS and CDR2 as SASEGT. The CDR3 nucleotides read TGTGCCAGCAGTGAAGGGGGCCCCTACGAGCAGTACGTC. Protein sequence: CASSEGGPYEQYV.